This entry concerns a single T cell receptor (beta chain). The antigen is not known. Profiled with immunoSEQ multiplex PCR; TCRdb holds only in-frame clones, not every one. This table holds 60,000 to 100,000 clones, about 92% found once. The data stem from a study of T cell responses to AZD1222 COVID-19 vaccine. Study-wide points: Baseline antibody screening turned up just six or seven seropositive AZD1222 recipients. Two AZD1222 administrations were followed by greater Spike-specific TCR breadth and depth. Spike was spanned by vaccine-associated CD4 TCRs, which were dominant at 160-218 and 743-854.

Trimming shortened V by 3 bases and J by 2 bases, and 19 bases separated the two germline ends. This CDR3 is 17 amino acids long. Germline-derived CDR1 and CDR2 are SGHKS and YYEKEE (reference sequence). The V and J genes are TRBV5-5 and TRBJ2-3, with D maybe TRBD1 (6 bases). This sequence originates from an adult in good health. The starting material was peripheral blood, obtained on day 0 of MenACWY control vaccination. The CDR3 DNA follows: TGTGCCAGCAGCTGGGGGCCAGGAGGAAGCATCACAGATACGCAGTATTTT. Its protein is CASSWGPGGSITDTQYF.